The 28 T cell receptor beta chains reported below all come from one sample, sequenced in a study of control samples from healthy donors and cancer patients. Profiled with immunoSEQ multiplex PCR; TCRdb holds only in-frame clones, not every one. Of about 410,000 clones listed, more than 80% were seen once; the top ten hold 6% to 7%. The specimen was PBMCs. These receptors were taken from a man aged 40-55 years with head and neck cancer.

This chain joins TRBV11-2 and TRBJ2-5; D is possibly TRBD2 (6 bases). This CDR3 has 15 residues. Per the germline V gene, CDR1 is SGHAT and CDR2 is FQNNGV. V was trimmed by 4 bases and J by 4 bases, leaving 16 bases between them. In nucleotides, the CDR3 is TGTGCCAGCAGCTACCAGTGGGGGGTAGGAGAGACCCAGTACTTC. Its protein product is CASSYQWGVGETQYF.

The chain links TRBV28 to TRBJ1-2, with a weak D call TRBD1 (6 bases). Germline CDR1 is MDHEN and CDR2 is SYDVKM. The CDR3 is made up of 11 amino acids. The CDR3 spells CASWTVYGYTF. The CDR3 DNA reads TGTGCTTCATGGACAGTCTATGGCTACACCTTC.

As DNA, the CDR3 is TGTGCCAGCAGTTTAATGCCAAAAGAGACCCAGTACTTC. This sequence encodes CASSLMPKETQYF. The V call is TRBV27, the J call TRBJ2-5; D is uncertain. Trimming left V 2 bases short and J 3 bases short, with 7 bases between. Germline-derived CDR1 and CDR2 are MNHEY and SMNVEV (reference sequence). The CDR3 loop spans 13 amino acids.

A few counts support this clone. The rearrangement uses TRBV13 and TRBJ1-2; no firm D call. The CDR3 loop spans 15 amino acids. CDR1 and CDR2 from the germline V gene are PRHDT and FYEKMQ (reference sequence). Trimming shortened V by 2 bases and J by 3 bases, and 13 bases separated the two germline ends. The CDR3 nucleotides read TGTGCCAGCAGCTTACTCCTCCGGCAGGACTATGGCTACACCTTC. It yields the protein CASSLLLRQDYGYTF.

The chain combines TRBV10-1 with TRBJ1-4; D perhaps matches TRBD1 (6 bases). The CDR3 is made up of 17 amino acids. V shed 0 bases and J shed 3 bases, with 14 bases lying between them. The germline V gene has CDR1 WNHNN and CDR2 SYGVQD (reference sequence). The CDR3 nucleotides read TGCGCCAGCAGTGAGTCTGCTTGGGAGGGGGCTAATGAAAAACTGTTTTTT. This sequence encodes CASSESAWEGANEKLFF.

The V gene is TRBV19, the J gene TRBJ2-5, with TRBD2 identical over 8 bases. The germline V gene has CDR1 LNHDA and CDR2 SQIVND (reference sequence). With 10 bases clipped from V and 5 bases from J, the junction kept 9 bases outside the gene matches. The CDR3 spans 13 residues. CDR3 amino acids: CATTGGGFETQYF. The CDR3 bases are TGTGCCACCACGGGGGGGGGATTTGAGACCCAGTACTTC. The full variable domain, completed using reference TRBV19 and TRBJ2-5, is DGGITQSPKYLFRKEGQNVTLSCEQNLNHDAMYWYRQDPGQGLRLIYYSQIVNDFQKGDIAEGYSVSREKKESFPLTVTSAQKNPTAFYLCATTGGGFETQYFGPGTRLLVL.

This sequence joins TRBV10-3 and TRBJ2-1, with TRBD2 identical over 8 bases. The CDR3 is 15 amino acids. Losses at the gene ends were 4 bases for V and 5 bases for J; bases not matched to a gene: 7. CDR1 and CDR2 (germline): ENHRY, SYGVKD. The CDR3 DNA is TGTGCCATCAGTGCCCTAGCGGGCACGAACAATGAGCAGTTCTTC. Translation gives CAISALAGTNNEQFF.

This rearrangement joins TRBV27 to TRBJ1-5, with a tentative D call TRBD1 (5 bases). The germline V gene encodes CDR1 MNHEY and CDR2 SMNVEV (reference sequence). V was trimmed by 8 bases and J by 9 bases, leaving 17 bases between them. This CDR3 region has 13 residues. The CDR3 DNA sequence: TGTGCCAGCTCCTGGGGGGGGGATAGGCCCCAGCATTTT. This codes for CASSWGGDRPQHF.

The CDR3 DNA reads TGTGCCAGCAGTGGACAGGGGGCGCAGGTAAACACTGAAGCTTTCTTT. Its translation is CASSGQGAQVNTEAFF. The J gene is TRBJ1-1, the V gene TRBV6-1; TRBD1 matches 10 bases. The V gene end was trimmed by 4 bases and the J gene end by 2 bases; junction bases not matched to a gene: 7. Germline V gene lookup returns CDR1 MNHNS and CDR2 SASEGT. This CDR3 comprises 16 residues.

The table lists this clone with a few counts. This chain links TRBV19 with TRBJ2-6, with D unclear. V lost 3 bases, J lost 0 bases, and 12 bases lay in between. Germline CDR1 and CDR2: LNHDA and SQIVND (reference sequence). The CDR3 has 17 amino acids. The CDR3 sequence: CASSISGSASGANVLTF. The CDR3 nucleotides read TGTGCCAGTAGTATTTCCGGGTCTGCCTCTGGGGCCAACGTCCTGACTTTC.

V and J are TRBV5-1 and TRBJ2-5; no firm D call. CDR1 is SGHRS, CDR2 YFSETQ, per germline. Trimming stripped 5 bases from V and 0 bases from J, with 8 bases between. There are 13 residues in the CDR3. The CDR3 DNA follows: TGCGCCAGCAGACCGGTGAACCAAGAGACCCAGTACTTC. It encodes CASRPVNQETQYF.

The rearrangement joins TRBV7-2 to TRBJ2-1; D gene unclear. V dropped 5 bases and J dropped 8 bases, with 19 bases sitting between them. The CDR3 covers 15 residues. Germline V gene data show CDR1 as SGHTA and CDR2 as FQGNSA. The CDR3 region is CASSPDLLRVHEQFF. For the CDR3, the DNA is TGTGCCAGCAGCCCAGACTTACTAAGGGTCCATGAGCAGTTCTTC. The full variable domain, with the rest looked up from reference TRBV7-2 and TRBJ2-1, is GAGVSQSPSNKVTEKGKDVELRCDPISGHTALYWYRQSLGQGLEFLIYFQGNSAPDKSGLPSDRFSAERTGGSVSTLTIQRTQQEDSAVYLCASSPDLLRVHEQFFGPGTRLTVL.

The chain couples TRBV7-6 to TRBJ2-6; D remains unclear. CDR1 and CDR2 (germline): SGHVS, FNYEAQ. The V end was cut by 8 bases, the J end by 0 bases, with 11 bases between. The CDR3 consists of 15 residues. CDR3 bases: TGTGCCAGCGGATTACAGATCTCTGGGGCCAACGTCCTGACTTTC. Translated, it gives CASGLQISGANVLTF.

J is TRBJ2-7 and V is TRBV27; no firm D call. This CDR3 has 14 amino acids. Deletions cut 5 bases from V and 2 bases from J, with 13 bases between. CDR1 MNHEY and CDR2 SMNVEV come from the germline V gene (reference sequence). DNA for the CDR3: TGTGCCAGCAGTAACGGACGAGGAGCCTACGAGCAGTACTTC. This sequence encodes CASSNGRGAYEQYF.

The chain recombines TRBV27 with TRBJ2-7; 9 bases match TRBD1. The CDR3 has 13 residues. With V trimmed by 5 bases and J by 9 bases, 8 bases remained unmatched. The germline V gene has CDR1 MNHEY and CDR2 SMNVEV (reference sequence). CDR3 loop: CASSPGTGTTQYF. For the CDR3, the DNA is TGTGCCAGCAGTCCGGGGACAGGGACCACGCAGTACTTC.

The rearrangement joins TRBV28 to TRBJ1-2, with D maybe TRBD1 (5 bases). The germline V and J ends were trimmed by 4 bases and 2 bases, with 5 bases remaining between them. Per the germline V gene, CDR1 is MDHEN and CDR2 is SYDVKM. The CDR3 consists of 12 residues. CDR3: CASSSGNYGYTF. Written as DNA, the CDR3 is TGTGCCAGCAGTTCAGGGAACTATGGCTACACCTTC.

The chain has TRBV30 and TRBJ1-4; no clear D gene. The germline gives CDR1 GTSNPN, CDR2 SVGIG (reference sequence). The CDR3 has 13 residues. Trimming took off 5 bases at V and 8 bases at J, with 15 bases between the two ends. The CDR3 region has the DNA TGTGCCTGGGAACCGGGAGTGCGAGAAAAACTGTTTTTT. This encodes CAWEPGVREKLFF.

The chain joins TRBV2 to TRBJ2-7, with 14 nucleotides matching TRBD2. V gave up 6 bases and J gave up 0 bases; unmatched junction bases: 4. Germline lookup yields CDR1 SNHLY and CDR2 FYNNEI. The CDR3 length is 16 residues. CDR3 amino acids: CASRRTSGGISYEQYF. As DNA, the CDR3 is TGTGCCAGCAGACGGACTAGCGGGGGGATCTCCTACGAGCAGTACTTC.

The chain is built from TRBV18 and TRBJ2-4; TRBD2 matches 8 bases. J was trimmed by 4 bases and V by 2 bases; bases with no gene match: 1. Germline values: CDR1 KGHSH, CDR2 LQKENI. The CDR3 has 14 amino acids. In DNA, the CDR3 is TGTGCCAGCTCACCATCGGGGGGGAAAAACATTCAGTACTTC. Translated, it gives CASSPSGGKNIQYF.

CDR3 sequence: CASAGTSSNEQFF. In nucleotides, the CDR3 is TGTGCCAGCGCCGGGACTAGCAGCAATGAGCAGTTCTTC. This chain uses TRBV24-1 with TRBJ2-1, with 9 bases identical to TRBD2. Germline trimming cut 11 bases from V and 6 bases from J; bases unmatched to any gene: 7. Germline V gene sequence: CDR1 KGHDR, CDR2 SFDVKD. This CDR3 is built from 13 residues.

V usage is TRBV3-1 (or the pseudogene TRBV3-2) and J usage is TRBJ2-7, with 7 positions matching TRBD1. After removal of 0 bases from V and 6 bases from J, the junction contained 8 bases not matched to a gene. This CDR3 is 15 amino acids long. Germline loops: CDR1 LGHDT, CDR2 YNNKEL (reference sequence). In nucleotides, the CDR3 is TGTGCCAGCAGCCAAGACGCCGGGACAGTAACCGAGCAGTACTTC. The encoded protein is CASSQDAGTVTEQYF.

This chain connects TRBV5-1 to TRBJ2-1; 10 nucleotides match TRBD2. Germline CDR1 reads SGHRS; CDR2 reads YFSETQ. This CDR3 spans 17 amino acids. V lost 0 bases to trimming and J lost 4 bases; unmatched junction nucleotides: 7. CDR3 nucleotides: TGCGCCAGCAGCTTGGCCAGAGCGGGAGGGCCTTACAATGAGCAGTTCTTC. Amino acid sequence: CASSLARAGGPYNEQFF.

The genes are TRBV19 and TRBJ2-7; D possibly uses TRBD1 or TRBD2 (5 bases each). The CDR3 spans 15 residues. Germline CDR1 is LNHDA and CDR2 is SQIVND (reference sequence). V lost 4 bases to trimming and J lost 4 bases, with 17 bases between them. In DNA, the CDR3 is TGTGCCAGTAGTAAAGGGACGGGTTATCTTTACGAGCAGTACTTC. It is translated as CASSKGTGYLYEQYF.

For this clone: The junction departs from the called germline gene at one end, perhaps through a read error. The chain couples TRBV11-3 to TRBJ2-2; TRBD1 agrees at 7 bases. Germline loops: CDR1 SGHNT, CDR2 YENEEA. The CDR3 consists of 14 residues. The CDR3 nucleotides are TGTGCCGGCAGCAGTGGGACAGACACCGGGGAGCTGTTTTTT. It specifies CAGSSGTDTGELFF.

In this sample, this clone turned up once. CDR3 sequence (DNA): TGCGCCAGCAGCCAAGTATCTAACTATGGCTACACCTTC. Protein product: CASSQVSNYGYTF. The chain links TRBV4-1 to TRBJ1-2; D remains ambiguous. Trimming took 1 base from V and 0 from J, leaving 3 bases between them. This CDR3 region has 13 residues. Germline-derived CDR1 and CDR2 are MGHRA and YSYEKL.

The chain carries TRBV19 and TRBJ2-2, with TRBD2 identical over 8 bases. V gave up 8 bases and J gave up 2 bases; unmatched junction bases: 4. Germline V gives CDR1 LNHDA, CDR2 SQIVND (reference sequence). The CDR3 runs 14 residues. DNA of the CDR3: TGTGCCAGTCAGACTAGCGTAAACACCGGGGAGCTGTTTTTT. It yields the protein CASQTSVNTGELFF.

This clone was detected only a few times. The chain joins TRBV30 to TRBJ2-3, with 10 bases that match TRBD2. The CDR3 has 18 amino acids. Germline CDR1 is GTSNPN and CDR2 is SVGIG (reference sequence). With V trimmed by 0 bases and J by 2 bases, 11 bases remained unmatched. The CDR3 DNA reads TGTGCCTGGAGTGTAAATAGTGGGAGCGGGAGGGTCACAGATACGCAGTATTTT. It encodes CAWSVNSGSGRVTDTQYF.

CDR3 DNA sequence: TGTGCCAGCAGCCGAACGGGCGGGGCCAGCTCCTACGAGCAGTACTTC. Protein sequence: CASSRTGGASSYEQYF. The chain has TRBV3-1 (or the pseudogene TRBV3-2) and TRBJ2-7; D perhaps matches TRBD2 (6 bases). The CDR3 runs to 16 residues. CDR1 and CDR2 from the germline V gene are LGHDT and YNNKEL (reference sequence). Between the trimmed V and J ends, which lost 4 bases and 0 bases, there was a span of 16 bases.